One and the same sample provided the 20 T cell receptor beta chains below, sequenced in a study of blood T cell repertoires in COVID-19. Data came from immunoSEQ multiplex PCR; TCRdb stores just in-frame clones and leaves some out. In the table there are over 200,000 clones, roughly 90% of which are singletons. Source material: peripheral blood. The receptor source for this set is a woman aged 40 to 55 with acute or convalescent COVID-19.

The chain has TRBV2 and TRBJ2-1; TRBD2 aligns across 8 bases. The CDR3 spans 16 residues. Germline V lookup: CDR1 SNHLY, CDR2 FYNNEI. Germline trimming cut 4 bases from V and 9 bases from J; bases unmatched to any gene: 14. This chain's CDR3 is CASSANGGAVGGEQFF. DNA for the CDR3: TGTGCCAGCAGTGCAAACGGGGGGGCGGTTGGCGGTGAGCAGTTCTTC.

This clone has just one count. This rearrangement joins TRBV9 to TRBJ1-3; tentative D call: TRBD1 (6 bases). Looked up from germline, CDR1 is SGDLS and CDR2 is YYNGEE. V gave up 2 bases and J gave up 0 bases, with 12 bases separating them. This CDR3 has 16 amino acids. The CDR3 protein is CASSVGAAGSGNTIYF. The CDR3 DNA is TGTGCCAGCAGCGTGGGGGCCGCGGGCTCTGGAAACACCATATATTTT.

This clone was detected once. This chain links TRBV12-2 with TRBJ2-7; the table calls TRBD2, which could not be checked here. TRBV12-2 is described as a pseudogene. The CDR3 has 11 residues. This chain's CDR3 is CASPEGIEQYV. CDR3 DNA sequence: TGTGCAAGTCCGGAGGGCATCGAGCAGTACGTC.

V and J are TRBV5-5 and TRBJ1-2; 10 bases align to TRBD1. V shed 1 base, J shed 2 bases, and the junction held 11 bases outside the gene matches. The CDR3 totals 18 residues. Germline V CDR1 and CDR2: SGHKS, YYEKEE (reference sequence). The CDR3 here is CASSLSDPGTGANYGYTF. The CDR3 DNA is TGTGCCAGCAGCTTGTCTGATCCCGGGACAGGGGCAAACTATGGCTACACCTTC.

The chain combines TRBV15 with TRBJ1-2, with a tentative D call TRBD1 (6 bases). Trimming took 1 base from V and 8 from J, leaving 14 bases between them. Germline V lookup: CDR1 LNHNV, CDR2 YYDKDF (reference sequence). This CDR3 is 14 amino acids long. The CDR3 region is CATSRVGGVEGYTF. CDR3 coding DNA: TGTGCCACCAGCAGAGTTGGGGGCGTTGAGGGCTACACCTTC.

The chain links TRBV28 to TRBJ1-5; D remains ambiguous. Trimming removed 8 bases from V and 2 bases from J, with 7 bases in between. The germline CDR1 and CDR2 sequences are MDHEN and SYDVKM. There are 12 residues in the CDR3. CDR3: CASVGGNQPQHF. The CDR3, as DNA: TGTGCCAGCGTTGGAGGCAATCAGCCCCAGCATTTT.

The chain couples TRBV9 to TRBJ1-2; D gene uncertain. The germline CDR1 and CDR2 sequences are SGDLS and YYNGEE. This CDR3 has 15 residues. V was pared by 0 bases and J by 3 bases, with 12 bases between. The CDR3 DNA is TGTGCCAGCAGCGTAGAGCGGTCATTGGACTATGGCTACACCTTC. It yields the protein CASSVERSLDYGYTF. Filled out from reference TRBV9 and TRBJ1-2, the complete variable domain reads DSGVTQTPKHLITATGQRVTLRCSPRSGDLSVYWYQQSLDQGLQFLIQYYNGEERAKGNILERFSAQQFPDLHSELNLSSLELGDSALYFCASSVERSLDYGYTFGSGTRLTVV.

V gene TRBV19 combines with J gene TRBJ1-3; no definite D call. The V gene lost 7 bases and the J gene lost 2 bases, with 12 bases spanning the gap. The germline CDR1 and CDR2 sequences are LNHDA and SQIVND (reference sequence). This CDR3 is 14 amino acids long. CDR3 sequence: CASIPGSAGNTIYF. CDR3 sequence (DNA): TGTGCCAGTATCCCGGGGTCGGCTGGAAACACCATATATTTT.

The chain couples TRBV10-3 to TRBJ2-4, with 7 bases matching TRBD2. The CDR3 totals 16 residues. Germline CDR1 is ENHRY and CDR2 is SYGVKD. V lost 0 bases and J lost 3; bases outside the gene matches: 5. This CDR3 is CAISESLSGGKNIQYF. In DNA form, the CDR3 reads TGTGCCATCAGTGAGTCCCTTTCGGGGGGCAAAAACATTCAGTACTTC.

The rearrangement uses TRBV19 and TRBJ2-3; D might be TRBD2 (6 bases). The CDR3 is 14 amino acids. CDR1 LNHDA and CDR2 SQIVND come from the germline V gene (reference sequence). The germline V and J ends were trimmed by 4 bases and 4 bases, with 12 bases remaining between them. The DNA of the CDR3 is TGTGCCAGTAGTAAGGAGGGTATCCCAGATACGCAGTATTTT. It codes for CASSKEGIPDTQYF.

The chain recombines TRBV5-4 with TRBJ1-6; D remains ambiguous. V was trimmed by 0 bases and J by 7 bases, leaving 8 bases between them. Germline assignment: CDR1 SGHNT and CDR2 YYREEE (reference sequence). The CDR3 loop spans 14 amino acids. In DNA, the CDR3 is TGTGCCAGCAGCTTGGATGCCAGGAATTCACCCCTCCACTTT. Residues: CASSLDARNSPLHF.

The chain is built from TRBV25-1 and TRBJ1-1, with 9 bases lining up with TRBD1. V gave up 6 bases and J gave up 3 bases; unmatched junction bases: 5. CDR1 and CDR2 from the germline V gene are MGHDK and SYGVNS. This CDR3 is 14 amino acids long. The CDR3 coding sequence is TGTGCCAGCAGCCCGACAGGGGGGGACACTGAAGCTTTCTTT. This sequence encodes CASSPTGGDTEAFF.

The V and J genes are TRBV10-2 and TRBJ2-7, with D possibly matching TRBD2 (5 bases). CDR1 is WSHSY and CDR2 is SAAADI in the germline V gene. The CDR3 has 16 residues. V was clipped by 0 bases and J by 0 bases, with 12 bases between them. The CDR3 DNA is TGCGCCAGCAGTGAGTCGCGGAGGAGTCGCTCCTACGAGCAGTACGTC. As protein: CASSESRRSRSYEQYV.

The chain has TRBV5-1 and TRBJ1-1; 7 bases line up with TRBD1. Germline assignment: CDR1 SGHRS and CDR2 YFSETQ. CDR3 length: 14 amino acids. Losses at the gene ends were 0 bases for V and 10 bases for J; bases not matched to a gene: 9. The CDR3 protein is CASSLATNRGGAFF. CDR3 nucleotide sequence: TGCGCCAGCAGCTTGGCAACGAACAGGGGAGGAGCTTTCTTT.

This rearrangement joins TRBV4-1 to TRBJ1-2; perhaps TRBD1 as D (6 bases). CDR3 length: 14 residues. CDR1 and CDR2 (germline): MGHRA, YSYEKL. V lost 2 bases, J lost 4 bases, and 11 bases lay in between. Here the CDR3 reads CASSQRTVGYGYTF. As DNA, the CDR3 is TGCGCCAGCAGCCAAAGGACAGTCGGCTATGGCTACACCTTC.

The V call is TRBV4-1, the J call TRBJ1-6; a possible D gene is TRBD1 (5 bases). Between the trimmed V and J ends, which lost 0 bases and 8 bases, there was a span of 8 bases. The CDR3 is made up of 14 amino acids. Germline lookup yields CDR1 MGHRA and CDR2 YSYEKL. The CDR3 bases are TGCGCCAGCAGCCAAGATTTAGGGGATTCACCCCTCCACTTT. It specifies CASSQDLGDSPLHF.

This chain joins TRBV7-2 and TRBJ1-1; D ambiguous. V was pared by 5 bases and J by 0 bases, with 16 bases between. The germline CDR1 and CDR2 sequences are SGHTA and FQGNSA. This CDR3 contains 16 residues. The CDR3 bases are TGTGCCAGCAGCCCCCGTTCGTGGAGCATGAACACTGAAGCTTTCTTT. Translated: CASSPRSWSMNTEAFF. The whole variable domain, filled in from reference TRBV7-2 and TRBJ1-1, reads GAGVSQSPSNKVTEKGKDVELRCDPISGHTALYWYRQSLGQGLEFLIYFQGNSAPDKSGLPSDRFSAERTGGSVSTLTIQRTQQEDSAVYLCASSPRSWSMNTEAFFGQGTRLTVV.

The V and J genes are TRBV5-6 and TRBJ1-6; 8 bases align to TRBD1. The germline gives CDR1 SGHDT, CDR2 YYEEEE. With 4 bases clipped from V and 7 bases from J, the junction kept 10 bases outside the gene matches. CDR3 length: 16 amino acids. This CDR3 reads CASSPRQGSPNSPLHF. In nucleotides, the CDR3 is TGTGCCAGCAGCCCTAGACAGGGGTCCCCAAATTCACCCCTCCACTTT.

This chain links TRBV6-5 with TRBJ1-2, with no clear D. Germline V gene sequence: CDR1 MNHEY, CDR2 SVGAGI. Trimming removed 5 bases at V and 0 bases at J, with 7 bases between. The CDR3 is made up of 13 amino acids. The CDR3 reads CASSPTPNYGYTF. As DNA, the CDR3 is TGTGCCAGCAGTCCGACTCCTAACTATGGCTACACCTTC.

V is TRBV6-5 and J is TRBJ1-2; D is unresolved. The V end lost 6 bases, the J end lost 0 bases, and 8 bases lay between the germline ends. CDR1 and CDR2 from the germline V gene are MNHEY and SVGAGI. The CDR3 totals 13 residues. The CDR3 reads CASRADTNYGYTF. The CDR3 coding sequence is TGTGCCAGCAGGGCCGACACTAACTATGGCTACACCTTC.